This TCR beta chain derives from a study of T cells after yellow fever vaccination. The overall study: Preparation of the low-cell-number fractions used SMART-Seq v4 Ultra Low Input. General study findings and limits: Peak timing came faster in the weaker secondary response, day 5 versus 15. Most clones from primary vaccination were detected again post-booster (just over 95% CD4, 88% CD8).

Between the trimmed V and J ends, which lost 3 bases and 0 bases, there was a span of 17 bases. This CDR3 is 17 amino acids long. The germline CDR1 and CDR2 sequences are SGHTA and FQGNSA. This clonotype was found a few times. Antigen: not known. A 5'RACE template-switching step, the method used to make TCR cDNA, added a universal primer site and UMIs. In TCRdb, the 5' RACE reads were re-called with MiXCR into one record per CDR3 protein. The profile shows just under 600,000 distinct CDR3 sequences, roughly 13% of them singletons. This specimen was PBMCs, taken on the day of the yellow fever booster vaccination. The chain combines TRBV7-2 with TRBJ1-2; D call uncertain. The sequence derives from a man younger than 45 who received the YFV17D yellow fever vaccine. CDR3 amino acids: CASSLAFEETANYGYTF. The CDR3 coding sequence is TGTGCCAGCAGCTTGGCGTTTGAAGAGACTGCTAACTATGGCTACACCTTC.